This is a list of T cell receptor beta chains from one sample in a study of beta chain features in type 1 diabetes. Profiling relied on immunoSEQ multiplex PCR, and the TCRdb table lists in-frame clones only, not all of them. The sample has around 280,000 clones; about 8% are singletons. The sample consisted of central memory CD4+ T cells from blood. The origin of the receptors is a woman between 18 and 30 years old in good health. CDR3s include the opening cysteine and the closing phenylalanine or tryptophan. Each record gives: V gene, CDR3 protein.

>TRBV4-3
CASSQSGNRLTSGGYNEQFF
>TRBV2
CASSEGRLGELFF
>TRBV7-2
CASSGGQTETQYF
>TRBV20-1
CSAREGLWQFF
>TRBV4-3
CASSQDRDRGRGYTF
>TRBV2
CASSLSGSQSYEQYF
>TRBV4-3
CASSRQTGAQGYEQYF
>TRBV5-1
CASSLEGRGEEKLFF
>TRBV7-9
CASSRQGGNYGYTF
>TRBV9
CASSVERDPYNEQFF
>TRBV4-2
CASSRNRDRAVEAFF
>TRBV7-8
CASSFRRVREGQPQHF
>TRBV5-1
CASSLGGTSAANTEAFF
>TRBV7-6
CASSSTSSYNSPLHF
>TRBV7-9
CASSLATSLRETQYF
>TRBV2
CASSRDRATYEQYF